This note documents a single TCR beta chain sequence. This sample was included in a study of blood T cell repertoires in COVID-19. About the research overall: The analysed material was cDNA or gDNA that came from T cells, B-cell-depleted T cells, or PBMCs.

TCRdb's copy holds only in-frame clones and misses some; the assay was immunoSEQ multiplex PCR. Here the sample spans around 100,000 clones, over 75% being singletons. Germline-derived CDR1 and CDR2 are MNHEY and SVGAGI. The CDR3 runs to 13 residues. V was clipped by 5 bases and J by 5 bases; unmatched bases: 2. This sequence joins TRBV6-5 and TRBJ2-7; TRBD1 aligns across 11 bases. The specimen sequenced was peripheral blood. The receptor was isolated from a human donor in a cohort sampled during active or convalescent COVID-19. The CDR3 reads CASSRDRGDEQYF. CDR3 DNA: TGTGCCAGCAGTCGGGACAGGGGGGACGAGCAGTACTTC.